The clone carrying this T cell receptor (beta chain) was observed a few times. Its antigen is unknown. The donors were members of the validation cohort comprising over a hundred subjects, separate from the approximately 630-subject first cohort. Measured with immunoSEQ multiplex PCR; TCRdb has only the in-frame clones, and not every one. The table lists over 150,000 clones, roughly 82% of them singletons. The data originate from a study of cytomegalovirus exposure and HLA in healthy donors. Findings and caveats of the study: For cytomegalovirus status, the classifier reportedly gave diagnoses with high specificity and sensitivity. For most TCR sequences rarity was the rule, although some public TCRs occurred in many donors.

Sample: PBMCs. This TCR came from a woman in her twenties or thirties in good health and CMV-seropositive.

CDR3 bases: TGTGCCAGCAGGAGCCGGGACAGGGGCACAGATACGCAGTATTTT. As protein: CASRSRDRGTDTQYF. The chain is built from TRBV28 and TRBJ2-3; 9 positions agree with TRBD1. In germline, CDR1 is MDHEN, CDR2 SYDVKM. The J segment lost 1 base and the V segment lost 6 bases, leaving 5 bases of the junction unmatched. This CDR3 has 15 residues.